The 25 T cell receptor beta chains presented below share a single source sample, sequenced in a study of a mutant IDH1 vaccine in newly diagnosed glioma. Repertoires were generated with immunoSEQ multiplex PCR, while TCRdb's copy carries only in-frame clones and drops some. Seen here are 35,000 to 55,000 clones, about four fifths observed once, and the top ten hold roughly 5%. The antigens for these receptors are not known. Time point here: week 35, safety follow-up. Alongside topical imiquimod, each dose of vaccine comprised 300 ug of mutant IDH1 20-mer peptide. The sample consisted of PBMCs, taken from a glioma patient whose treatment included an IDH1 peptide vaccine. These TCRs come from a woman aged 40 to 50 with glioma. Some clones in this sample may be carry-over from other donors' samples.

This chain links TRBV18 with TRBJ2-7, with 7 bases that match TRBD2. Per germline, CDR1 KGHSH and CDR2 LQKENI. The CDR3 covers 14 residues. The J segment lost 5 bases and the V segment lost 2 bases, leaving 6 bases of the junction unmatched. Here the CDR3 reads CASSPNTGGNEQYF. CDR3 sequence (DNA): TGTGCCAGCTCACCAAATACGGGAGGCAACGAGCAGTACTTC.

This rearrangement joins TRBV2 to TRBJ1-5; no clear D. The CDR3 runs 14 residues. Germline V gives CDR1 SNHLY, CDR2 FYNNEI. Trimming removed 10 bases at V and 0 bases at J, with 13 bases between. CDR3 in amino acids: CATQYRDSNQPQHF. In nucleotides, the CDR3 is TGTGCCACCCAATACCGGGATAGCAATCAGCCCCAGCATTTT.

The chain carries TRBV4-3 and TRBJ2-1; D is possibly TRBD1 (6 bases). Germline values: CDR1 LGHNA, CDR2 YSLEER. This CDR3 has 13 residues. The germline V and J ends were trimmed by 0 bases and 8 bases, with 8 bases remaining between them. The CDR3 sequence: CASSQDGGYEQFF. The CDR3 bases are TGCGCCAGCAGCCAAGATGGGGGCTATGAGCAGTTCTTC.

The rearrangement links TRBV5-4 to TRBJ2-2; 7 positions match TRBD2. V dropped 0 bases and J dropped 2; count of bases not matched to a gene: 7. The germline CDR1 and CDR2 sequences are SGHNT and YYREEE (reference sequence). The CDR3 is 17 amino acids. The CDR3 loop reads CASSLAGLAVNTGELFF. The CDR3 DNA follows: TGTGCCAGCAGCTTGGCTGGCCTAGCGGTTAACACCGGGGAGCTGTTTTTT. Drawing the rest from reference TRBV5-4 and TRBJ2-2, the complete variable domain is ETGVTQSPTHLIKTRGQQVTLRCSSQSGHNTVSWYQQALGQGPQFIFQYYREEENGRGNFPPRFSGLQFPNYSSELNVNALELDDSALYLCASSLAGLAVNTGELFFGEGSRLTVL.

The chain links TRBV6-1 to TRBJ2-7; D gene uncertain. The CDR3 runs to 11 residues. From germline, CDR1 is MNHNS and CDR2 SASEGT. V lost 2 bases, J lost 8 bases, and 7 bases lay in between. In DNA form, the CDR3 reads TGTGCCAGCAGTGAAAGTCGAAAGCAGTACTTC. Protein product: CASSESRKQYF.

This clone has a single count. The chain joins TRBV5-4 to TRBJ2-7; possibly TRBD1 for D (6 bases). Looked up from germline, CDR1 is SGHNT and CDR2 is YYREEE (reference sequence). V was cut by 0 bases and J by 6 bases, with 13 bases left in between. This CDR3 region has 14 residues. The CDR3 sequence: CASSLETGQSEQYF. CDR3 in DNA: TGTGCCAGCAGCTTGGAAACAGGGCAGAGCGAGCAGTACTTC.

This chain uses TRBV6-6 with TRBJ1-5; no firm D call. Per germline, CDR1 MNHNY and CDR2 SVGAGI (reference sequence). The CDR3 is made up of 14 amino acids. The V gene lost 2 bases and the J gene lost 3 bases, with 8 bases spanning the gap. In nucleotides, the CDR3 is TGTGCCAGCAGTTACGGGCAGGTCAATCAGCCCCAGCATTTT. As protein: CASSYGQVNQPQHF.

The rearrangement joins TRBV28 to TRBJ2-1; D uncertain. With 4 bases removed from V and 7 bases from J, the gap between germline ends came to 11 bases. The CDR3 spans 13 residues. Germline-derived CDR1 and CDR2 are MDHEN and SYDVKM. The CDR3 loop reads CASSWGPTNEQFF. The CDR3, as DNA: TGTGCCAGCAGTTGGGGTCCTACTAATGAGCAGTTCTTC.

The V call is TRBV21-1, the J call TRBJ1-6; the D call of TRBD1 is as the table states it, not checked on the DNA. TRBV21-1 is a documented pseudogene. The CDR3 is 14 amino acids. CDR3 nucleotide sequence: TGTGCCAGCAGCAAAGGGACAGGGGGCTCACCCCTCCACTTT. This encodes CASSKGTGGSPLHF.

The V call is TRBV5-1, the J call TRBJ2-5, with D perhaps TRBD2 (6 bases). The CDR3 loop spans 14 amino acids. Trimming took off 5 bases at V and 1 base at J, with 12 bases between the two ends. CDR1 SGHRS and CDR2 YFSETQ come from the germline V gene. CDR3 sequence reads: CASRTGAAQETQYF. The DNA for the CDR3 is TGCGCCAGCAGGACGGGAGCCGCCCAAGAGACCCAGTACTTC.

The chain has TRBV29-1 and TRBJ2-3; perhaps TRBD1 as D (5 bases). This CDR3 contains 12 residues. Germline lookup yields CDR1 SQVTM and CDR2 ANQGSEA. The V and J ends lost 4 bases and 2 bases respectively, with 7 bases between them. CDR3 coding DNA: TGCAGCGTTGGGGGCGACACAGATACGCAGTATTTT. Translated, it gives CSVGGDTDTQYF.

V gene TRBV13 combines with J gene TRBJ1-2; D is ambiguous. Trimming took off 1 base at V and 4 bases at J, with 13 bases between the two ends. This CDR3 spans 15 amino acids. Germline V CDR1 and CDR2: PRHDT, FYEKMQ (reference sequence). CDR3 coding DNA: TGTGCCAGCAGCTTAGAGGACTCCAGGTCCTATGGCTACACCTTC. This encodes CASSLEDSRSYGYTF.

The DNA of the CDR3 is TGTGCCAGCACCAGACAGGGAGCCAACTATGGCTACACCTTC. Translation: CASTRQGANYGYTF. The chain links TRBV28 to TRBJ1-2; 7 nucleotides align to TRBD1. Trimming at V came to 7 bases and at J to 2 bases, leaving 7 bases not matched to a gene. CDR3 length: 14 amino acids. The V gene's germline CDR1 is MDHEN and CDR2 SYDVKM.

The chain recombines TRBV5-6 with TRBJ1-3; D call uncertain. The CDR3 runs to 14 residues. Germline V gives CDR1 SGHDT, CDR2 YYEEEE. Trimming took 4 bases from V and 1 from J, leaving 9 bases between them. The CDR3 DNA is TGTGCCAGCAGCCCGACCCGGTCTGGAAACACCATATATTTT. It yields the protein CASSPTRSGNTIYF. Variable domain in full (rest from reference TRBV5-6 and TRBJ1-3): DAGVTQSPTHLIKTRGQQVTLRCSPKSGHDTVSWYQQALGQGPQFIFQYYEEEERQRGNFPDRFSGHQFPNYSSELNVNALLLGDSALYLCASSPTRSGNTIYFGEGSWLTVV.

The chain carries TRBV9 and TRBJ2-1, with 9 bases aligning to TRBD1. This CDR3 spans 15 amino acids. The J segment lost 6 bases and the V segment lost 2 bases, leaving 6 bases of the junction unmatched. Germline CDR1 reads SGDLS; CDR2 reads YYNGEE. Here the CDR3 DNA reads TGTGCCAGCAGCGTGGAAGGGACAGGGACCAATGAGCAGTTCTTC. Protein product: CASSVEGTGTNEQFF.

This clone appeared a few times. The V and J genes are TRBV7-9 and TRBJ1-1; weak D call: TRBD1 (5 bases). The CDR3 length is 13 residues. Germline V gene lookup returns CDR1 SEHNR and CDR2 FQNEAQ (reference sequence). The germline V and J ends were trimmed by 4 bases and 4 bases, with 10 bases remaining between them. CDR3 in DNA: TGTGCCAGCAGCTGGGAGGGGCCCACTGAAGCTTTCTTT. Its translation is CASSWEGPTEAFF. The variable domain in full, with the rest retrieved from reference TRBV7-9 and TRBJ1-1, is DTGVSQNPRHKITKRGQNVTFRCDPISEHNRLYWYRQTLGQGPEFLTYFQNEAQLEKSRLLSDRFSAERPKGSFSTLEIQRTEQGDSAMYLCASSWEGPTEAFFGQGTRLTVV.

V and J are TRBV7-8 and TRBJ2-5; 8 bases agree with TRBD2. V lost 8 bases, J lost 4 bases, and 12 bases stayed unmatched. The germline V gene has CDR1 SGHVS and CDR2 FQNEAQ. This CDR3 has 15 amino acids. CDR3 amino acids: CASRGGSYGLETQYF. CDR3 coding DNA: TGTGCCAGCCGCGGGGGGTCATATGGTTTAGAGACCCAGTACTTC.

The rearrangement joins TRBV7-2 to TRBJ1-6; 7 nucleotides line up with TRBD1. The CDR3 has 17 residues. Germline trimming cut 2 bases from V and 2 bases from J; bases unmatched to any gene: 6. CDR1 is SGHTA, CDR2 FQGNSA, per germline. For the CDR3, the DNA is TGTGCCAGCAGCTTAATTTCGACAGGGACCTATAATTCACCCCTCCACTTT. As protein: CASSLISTGTYNSPLHF.

This clone turned up a few times. The chain employs TRBV9 and TRBJ2-7; D perhaps matches TRBD1 (8 bases). Germline CDR1 SGDLS, CDR2 YYNGEE. Trimming left V 2 bases short and J 4 bases short, with 16 bases between. The CDR3 covers 15 residues. The CDR3 spells CASSVTGEGWYEQYF. Written as DNA, the CDR3 is TGTGCCAGCAGCGTGACAGGGGAGGGTTGGTACGAGCAGTACTTC.

V usage is TRBV2 and J usage is TRBJ1-1; D possibly corresponds to TRBD1 (5 bases). The germline gives CDR1 SNHLY, CDR2 FYNNEI. The CDR3 has 12 residues. Trimming took 7 bases from V and 8 from J, leaving 14 bases between them. This chain's CDR3 is CASTRARREAFF. The CDR3 DNA reads TGTGCCAGCACCAGGGCAAGGAGGGAAGCTTTCTTT.

The genes are TRBV7-9 and TRBJ1-3; D call uncertain. V lost 6 bases, J lost 0 bases, and 3 bases lay in between. The germline V gene has CDR1 SEHNR and CDR2 FQNEAQ (reference sequence). The CDR3 has 12 residues. CDR3 residues: CASRLSGNTIYF. CDR3 in DNA: TGTGCCAGCAGACTCTCTGGAAACACCATATATTTT.

Notes on this clone: Distinct nucleotide sequences in the sample also encode this CDR3. This sequence joins TRBV7-9 and TRBJ1-3; TRBD1 matches at 9 bases. The CDR3 length is 19 residues. The trim removed 4 bases at V and 2 bases at J, leaving 15 bases unmatched. Germline loops: CDR1 SEHNR, CDR2 FQNEAQ (reference sequence). The CDR3 DNA follows: TGTGCCAGCAGCTCACCTAAGGAGACAGGGGGAGGCCCTGGAAACACCATATATTTT. Its translation is CASSSPKETGGGPGNTIYF.

The rearrangement links TRBV4-2 to TRBJ2-3; possible D gene TRBD2, 5 bases. Germline CDR1 reads LGHNA; CDR2 reads YNFKEQ. V was shortened by 4 bases and J by 14 bases, with 16 bases between the two germline ends. This CDR3 is 12 amino acids long. In nucleotides, the CDR3 is TGTGCCAGCAGCCCACCGACGGGGAAGGCGTATTTT. As protein: CASSPPTGKAYF.

The rearrangement joins TRBV27 to TRBJ2-7; 7 bases match TRBD2. Trimming removed 5 bases from V and 2 bases from J; junction bases left unmatched: 9. This CDR3 comprises 15 residues. CDR1 and CDR2 from the germline V gene are MNHEY and SMNVEV (reference sequence). The CDR3 region is CASSPRSGRTYEQYF. The CDR3 DNA sequence: TGTGCCAGCAGTCCTCGATCCGGGAGGACCTACGAGCAGTACTTC.

The DNA of the CDR3 is TGTGCCAGCAGCTTGGTCCGAGCCGGGGAGCTGTTTTTT. Translated, it gives CASSLVRAGELFF. The chain carries TRBV5-6 and TRBJ2-2; no definite D call. V was trimmed by 0 bases and J by 6 bases, leaving 6 bases between them. This CDR3 is built from 13 residues. The germline CDR1 and CDR2 sequences are SGHDT and YYEEEE.